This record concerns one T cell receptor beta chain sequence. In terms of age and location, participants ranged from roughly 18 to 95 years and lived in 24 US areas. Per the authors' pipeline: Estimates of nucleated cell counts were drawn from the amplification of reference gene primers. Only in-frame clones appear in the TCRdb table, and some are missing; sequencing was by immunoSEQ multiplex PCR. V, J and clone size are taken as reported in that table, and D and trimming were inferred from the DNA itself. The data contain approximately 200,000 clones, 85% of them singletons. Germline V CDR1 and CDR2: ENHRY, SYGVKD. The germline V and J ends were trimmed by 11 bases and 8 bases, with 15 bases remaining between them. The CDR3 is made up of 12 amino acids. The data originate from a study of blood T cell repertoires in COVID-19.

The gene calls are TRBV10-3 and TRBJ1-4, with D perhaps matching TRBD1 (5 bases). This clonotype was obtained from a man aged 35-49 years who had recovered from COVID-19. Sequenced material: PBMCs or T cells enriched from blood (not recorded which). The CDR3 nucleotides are TGTGCCGTCCGGGACGGAGGGGAAAAACTGTTTTTT. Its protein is CAVRDGGEKLFF.